The present T cell receptor (beta chain) was sequenced within a study of blood T cells in healthy people across ages. Through a sample-barcoded 5' primer and a J-beta primer mix, a second PCR was run for about 6 to 11 cycles. Each CDR3 protein gets one entry after TCRdb re-called the 5' RACE reads with MiXCR. The sample contains approximately 1,700,000 distinct CDR3 sequences, about two fifths of which appear only once. The CDR3 runs 15 residues. Germline V gene data show CDR1 as SQVTM and CDR2 as ANQGSEA. Comments on this clonotype: The junction departs from germline at one end; a sequencing error may be responsible.

The rearrangement joins TRBV29-1 to TRBJ1-2; D is possibly TRBD1 (5 bases). The clonotype comes from a human donor in good health. The sample consisted of blood. The CDR3 region has the DNA TGCAGCGTGGCCGGGACGGTCGACTCTAACTGTGGCTACACCTTC. It yields the protein CSVAGTVDSNCGYTF. The entire variable domain, with the rest obtained from reference TRBV29-1 and TRBJ1-2, is as follows: SAVISQKPSRDICQRGTSLTIQCQVDSQVTMMFWYRQQPGQSLTLIATANQGSEATYESGFVIDKFPISRPNLTFSTLTVSNMSPEDSSIYLCSVAGTVDSNCGYTFGSGTRLTVV.